Listed below are T cell receptor beta chains from one sample, sequenced in a study of T-cell memory formation after mild COVID-19. TCRdb redid the calling of the 5' RACE reads with MiXCR, one entry per CDR3 protein. The data contain 140,000 or so distinct CDR3 sequences, less than 20% of them singletons. The sample comprised PBMCs or a T cell subset sorted from them (not recorded which). These receptors all come from an adult woman who had mild COVID-19 (a few samples of this study predate the infection). Cell type and time point are not known. Each CDR3 is given with its conserved first and last residue. The D gene is left open where the match is weak. Clone sizes are given selectively: once, few, many, or a class where the clone is expanded.

>TRBJ2-1|TRBV7-6|many|TRBD2
CASSPDGLAGNEQFF
TGTGCCAGCAGCCCCGATGGACTAGCGGGAAATGAGCAGTTCTTC
>TRBJ2-4|TRBV20-1|few|-
CSAIGGFNIQYF
TGCAGTGCAATTGGGGGGTTCAACATTCAGTACTTC
>TRBJ1-2|TRBV7-9|few|TRBD1
CASSLSAGGGYTF
TGTGCCAGCAGCCTAAGTGCAGGGGGTGGCTACACCTTC
>TRBJ1-2|TRBV6-1|few|-
CASSEFGDGYTF
TGTGCCAGCAGTGAATTCGGGGATGGCTACACCTTC
>TRBJ2-7|TRBV7-6|-|-
CASSLGVRGATSYEQYF
TGTGCCAGCAGCTTAGGGGTGAGGGGGGCGACCTCCTACGAGCAGTACTTC
>TRBJ2-1|TRBV3-1|-|TRBD2
CASSQAPLAGGTNEQFF
TGTGCCAGCAGCCAAGCCCCACTAGCGGGAGGAACCAATGAGCAGTTCTTC
>TRBJ2-1|TRBV6-1|-|-
CASNLNRVRRNEQFF
TGTGCCAGCAATCTTAACAGGGTCCGGCGGAATGAGCAGTTCTTC
>TRBJ2-2|TRBV20-1|-|-
CSADDRPEAGELFF
TGCAGTGCTGATGACCGGCCGGAGGCCGGGGAGCTGTTTTTT
>TRBJ2-1|TRBV12-3/TRBV12-4|-|-
CASTPDKAAGNEQFF
TGTGCCAGCACCCCTGACAAGGCGGCTGGGAATGAGCAGTTCTTC
>TRBJ2-7|TRBV18|-|-
CASSPPGPTSSEQYF
TGTGCCAGCTCACCACCGGGACCAACATCTAGCGAGCAGTACTTC
>TRBJ2-1|TRBV7-2|-|TRBD2
CASSSDRASGRVNEQFF
TGTGCCAGCAGCTCCGATCGGGCTAGCGGGAGGGTAAATGAGCAGTTCTTC
>TRBJ2-3|TRBV20-1|-|-
CSARDYSITDTQYF
TGCAGTGCTAGAGATTATTCGATCACAGATACGCAGTATTTT
>TRBJ2-1|TRBV12-3/TRBV12-4|-|TRBD2
CASSLRLLGLAGSGRDNEQFF
TGTGCCAGCAGTTTAAGGTTGTTAGGACTAGCGGGATCAGGCCGTGACAATGAGCAGTTCTTC
>TRBJ2-4|TRBV7-9|few|-
CACSLEGAKNIQYF
TGTGCCTGCAGCTTGGAGGGGGCCAAAAACATTCAGTACTTC
>TRBJ2-1|TRBV24-1|-|TRBD1
CATSSAGTGTPLSYNEQFF
TGTGCCACCAGTAGCGCCGGGACAGGGACTCCACTCTCCTACAATGAGCAGTTCTTC
>TRBJ2-4|TRBV6-2/TRBV6-3|few|TRBD2
CASSSSGSVQYF
TGTGCCAGCAGTTCAAGCGGGAGTGTTCAGTACTTC
>TRBJ1-4|TRBV12-3/TRBV12-4|few|TRBD1
CASSSGGEEKLFF
TGTGCCAGCAGTTCAGGGGGAGAAGAAAAACTGTTTTTT
>TRBJ2-7|TRBV14|-|-
CASSPLLLRDSAYEQYF
TGTGCCAGCTCCCCCTTACTACTCCGGGACTCTGCCTACGAGCAGTACTTC
>TRBJ2-3|TRBV5-6|many|-
CASSLRSSTDTQYF
TGTGCCAGCAGCTTGCGGTCTAGCACAGATACGCAGTATTTT
>TRBJ1-2|TRBV7-2|-|-
CASSLASGANYGYTF
TGTGCCAGCAGCTTAGCAAGTGGGGCCAACTATGGCTACACCTTC
>TRBJ1-1|TRBV7-2|-|TRBD1
CASSLDSRTGGSRLTEAFF
TGTGCCAGCAGCTTAGATTCCCGGACAGGGGGATCTCGGCTGACTGAAGCTTTCTTT
>TRBJ1-2|TRBV20-1|few|-
CSARGKRRVTF
TGCAGTGCTAGAGGGAAACGGCGAGTCACCTTC
>TRBJ2-1|TRBV7-9|-|TRBD1
CASSLDRGQYNEQFF
TGTGCCAGCAGCTTAGACAGGGGGCAGTACAATGAGCAGTTCTTC
>TRBJ2-7|TRBV4-2|-|TRBD1
CASSKGMRGLGEQYF
TGTGCCAGCAGCAAAGGAATGAGGGGGCTAGGCGAGCAGTACTTC
>TRBJ2-3|TRBV5-4|few|-
CASSSLWEVGADTQYF
TGTGCCAGCAGCTCCCTTTGGGAGGTCGGGGCAGATACGCAGTATTTT
>TRBJ1-5|TRBV5-1|few|TRBD1
CASSRDREASDQPQHF
TGCGCCAGCAGCCGGGACAGGGAAGCTTCGGATCAGCCCCAGCATTTT
>TRBJ2-5|TRBV11-3|few|TRBD1
CASSIGQGPSQETQYF
TGTGCCAGCAGCATCGGACAGGGACCGTCTCAAGAGACCCAGTACTTC
>TRBJ1-1|TRBV29-1|-|-
CSASDRLNTEAFF
TGCAGCGCCTCTGACAGGTTGAACACTGAAGCTTTCTTT
>TRBJ2-3|TRBV5-1|few|TRBD2
CASSSGAISTDTQYF
TGCGCCAGCAGCAGCGGGGCTATTAGCACAGATACGCAGTATTTT
>TRBJ1-2|TRBV19|-|TRBD1
CASSPGQASYGYTF
TGTGCCAGTAGTCCGGGACAGGCATCCTATGGCTACACCTTC
>TRBJ2-7|TRBV9|-|-
CASSVGNRVGEQYF
TGTGCCAGCAGCGTAGGGAACAGGGTCGGAGAGCAGTACTTC
>TRBJ2-1|TRBV20-1|few|-
CSAREGSIDNEQFF
TGCAGTGCTAGAGAAGGTAGCATTGACAATGAGCAGTTCTTC
>TRBJ2-7|TRBV12-3/TRBV12-4|-|-
CASSFASGQQYF
TGTGCCAGCAGTTTCGCCTCCGGGCAGCAGTACTTC
>TRBJ1-5|TRBV7-9|-|-
CASSLGRFGNQPQHF
TGTGCCAGCAGCTTAGGCAGGTTCGGCAATCAGCCCCAGCATTTT
>TRBJ1-2|TRBV29-1|-|TRBD1
CSVGDVRGQGTPGYGYTF
TGCAGCGTTGGTGACGTCCGGGGACAGGGAACCCCTGGCTATGGCTACACCTTC
>TRBJ2-1|TRBV7-9|-|TRBD1
CASSLADRDWQFF
TGTGCCAGCAGCTTAGCGGACAGGGATTGGCAGTTCTTC
>TRBJ2-5|TRBV30|few|TRBD1
CAWIRAGTGEETQYF
TGTGCCTGGATCCGCGCCGGGACAGGGGAAGAGACCCAGTACTTC
>TRBJ2-3|TRBV12-3/TRBV12-4|few|-
CASSWDRRGTDTQYF
TGTGCCAGCAGTTGGGACCGGCGGGGCACAGATACGCAGTATTTT
>TRBJ2-1|TRBV2|-|-
CASSLGQMGEQFF
TGTGCCAGCAGTTTGGGTCAGATGGGCGAGCAGTTCTTC
>TRBJ2-6|TRBV19|-|-
CASSPPYPTGANVLTF
TGTGCCAGTAGTCCACCCTACCCTACTGGGGCCAACGTCCTGACTTTC
>TRBJ1-1|TRBV12-3/TRBV12-4|few|TRBD1
CASSQQGVRTEAFF
TGTGCCAGCAGTCAACAGGGGGTTAGGACTGAAGCTTTCTTT
>TRBJ2-5|TRBV6-6|-|-
CASSYPTGGLRVETQYF
TGTGCCAGCAGTTACCCTACCGGGGGGCTAAGGGTAGAGACCCAGTACTTC
>TRBJ1-6|TRBV7-2|-|-
CASSLRGRNSPLHF
TGTGCCAGCAGCTTACGGGGCAGAAATTCACCCCTCCACTTT
>TRBJ1-3|TRBV12-3/TRBV12-4|once|TRBD1
CASSHRQGAAGNTIYF
TGTGCCAGCAGTCACAGACAGGGGGCGGCTGGAAACACCATATATTTT
>TRBJ2-7|TRBV20-1|-|TRBD1
CSARFLRRDRASTPYEQYF
TGCAGTGCTAGGTTCCTCCGCCGGGACAGGGCTTCCACCCCCTACGAGCAGTACTTC
>TRBJ1-5|TRBV6-2/TRBV6-3|-|TRBD1
CASGRQGTQPQHF
TGTGCCAGCGGCAGACAGGGTACTCAGCCCCAGCATTTT